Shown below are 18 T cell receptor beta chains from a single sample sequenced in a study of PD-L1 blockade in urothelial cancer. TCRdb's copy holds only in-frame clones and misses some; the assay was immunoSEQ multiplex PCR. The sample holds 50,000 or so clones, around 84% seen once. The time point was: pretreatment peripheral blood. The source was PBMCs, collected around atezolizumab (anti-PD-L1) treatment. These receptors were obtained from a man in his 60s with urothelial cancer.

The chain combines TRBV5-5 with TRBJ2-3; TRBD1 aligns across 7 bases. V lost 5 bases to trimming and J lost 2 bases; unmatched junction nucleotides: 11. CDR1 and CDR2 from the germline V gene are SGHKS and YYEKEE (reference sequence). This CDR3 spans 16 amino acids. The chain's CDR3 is CASRIAPGQPTDTQYF. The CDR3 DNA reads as TGTGCCAGCAGGATCGCTCCGGGACAGCCCACAGATACGCAGTATTTT.

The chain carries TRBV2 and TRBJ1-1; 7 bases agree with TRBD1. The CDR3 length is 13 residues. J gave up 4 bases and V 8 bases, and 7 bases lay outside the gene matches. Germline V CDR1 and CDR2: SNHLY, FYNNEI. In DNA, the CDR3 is TGTGCCAGCGGACGGGACAGCGCCACTGAAGCTTTCTTT. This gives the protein CASGRDSATEAFF.

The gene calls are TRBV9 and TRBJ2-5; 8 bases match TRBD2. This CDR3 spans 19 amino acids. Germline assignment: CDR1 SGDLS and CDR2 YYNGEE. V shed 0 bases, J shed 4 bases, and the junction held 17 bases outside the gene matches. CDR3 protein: CASSVGGGGLAGRAETQYF. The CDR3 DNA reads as TGTGCCAGCAGCGTAGGCGGAGGGGGGCTAGCGGGCCGCGCAGAGACCCAGTACTTC.

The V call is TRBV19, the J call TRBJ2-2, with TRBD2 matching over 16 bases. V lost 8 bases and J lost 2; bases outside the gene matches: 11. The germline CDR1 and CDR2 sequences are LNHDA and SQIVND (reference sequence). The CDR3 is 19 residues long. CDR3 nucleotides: TGTGCCAGTCTGAACCCGGGACTAGCGGGGGGGCTAAACACCGGGGAGCTGTTTTTT. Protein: CASLNPGLAGGLNTGELFF.

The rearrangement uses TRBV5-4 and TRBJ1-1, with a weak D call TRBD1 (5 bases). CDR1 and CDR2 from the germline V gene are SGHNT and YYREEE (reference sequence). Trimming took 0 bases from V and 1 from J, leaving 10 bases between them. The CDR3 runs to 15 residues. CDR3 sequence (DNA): TGTGCCAGCAGCTTGGCACAGCAGGGGAACACTGAAGCTTTCTTT. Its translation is CASSLAQQGNTEAFF.

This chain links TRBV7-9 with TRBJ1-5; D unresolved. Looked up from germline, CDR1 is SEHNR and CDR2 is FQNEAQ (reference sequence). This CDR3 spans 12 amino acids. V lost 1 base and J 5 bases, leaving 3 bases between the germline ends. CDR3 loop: CASSLVDQPQHF. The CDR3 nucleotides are TGTGCCAGCAGCTTAGTCGATCAGCCCCAGCATTTT.

CDR3 amino acids: CASTYLTGGQETQYF. DNA for the CDR3: TGTGCCAGCACCTACCTGACGGGGGGGCAAGAGACCCAGTACTTC. The genes are TRBV5-4 and TRBJ2-5, with 8 bases that match TRBD2. Germline V CDR1 and CDR2: SGHNT, YYREEE (reference sequence). V dropped 6 bases and J dropped 2; count of bases not matched to a gene: 9. This CDR3 contains 15 residues.

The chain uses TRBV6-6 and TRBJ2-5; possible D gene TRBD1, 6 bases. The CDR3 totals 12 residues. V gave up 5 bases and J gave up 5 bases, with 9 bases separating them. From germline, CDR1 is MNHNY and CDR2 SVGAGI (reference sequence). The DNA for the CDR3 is TGTGCCAGCAGTCCCAGGGGCGAGACCCAGTACTTC. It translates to CASSPRGETQYF.

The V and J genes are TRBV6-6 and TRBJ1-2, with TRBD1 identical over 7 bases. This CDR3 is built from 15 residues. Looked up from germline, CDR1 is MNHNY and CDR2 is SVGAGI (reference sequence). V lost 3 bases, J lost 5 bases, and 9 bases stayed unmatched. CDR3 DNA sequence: TGTGCCAGCAGTTATAGTCGGGGACAGCCATATGGCTACACCTTC. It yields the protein CASSYSRGQPYGYTF.

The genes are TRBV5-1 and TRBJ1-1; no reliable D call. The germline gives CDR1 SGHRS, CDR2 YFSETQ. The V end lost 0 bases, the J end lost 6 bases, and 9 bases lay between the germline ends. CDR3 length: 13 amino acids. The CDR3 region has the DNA TGCGCCAGCAGCTTGGCGGGGTCTCCTGAAGCTTTCTTT. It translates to CASSLAGSPEAFF.

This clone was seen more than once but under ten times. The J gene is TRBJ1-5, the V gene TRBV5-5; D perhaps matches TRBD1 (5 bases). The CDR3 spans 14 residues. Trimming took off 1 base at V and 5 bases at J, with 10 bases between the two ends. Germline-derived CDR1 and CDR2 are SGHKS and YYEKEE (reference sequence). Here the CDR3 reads CASSLKGVDQPQHF. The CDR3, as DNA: TGTGCCAGCAGCTTGAAAGGGGTCGATCAGCCCCAGCATTTT.

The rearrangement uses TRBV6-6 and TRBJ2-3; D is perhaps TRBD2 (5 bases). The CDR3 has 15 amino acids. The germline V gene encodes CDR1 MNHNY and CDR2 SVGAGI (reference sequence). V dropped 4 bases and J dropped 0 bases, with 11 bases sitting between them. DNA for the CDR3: TGTGCCAGCAGTTCAGGACTGACTAGCACAGATACGCAGTATTTT. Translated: CASSSGLTSTDTQYF.

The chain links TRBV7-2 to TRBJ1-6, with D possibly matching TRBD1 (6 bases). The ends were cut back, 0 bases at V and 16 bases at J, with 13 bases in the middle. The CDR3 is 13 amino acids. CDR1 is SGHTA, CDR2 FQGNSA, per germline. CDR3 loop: CASSLALGQQLHF. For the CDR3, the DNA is TGTGCCAGCAGCTTAGCGCTAGGACAGCAGCTCCACTTT.

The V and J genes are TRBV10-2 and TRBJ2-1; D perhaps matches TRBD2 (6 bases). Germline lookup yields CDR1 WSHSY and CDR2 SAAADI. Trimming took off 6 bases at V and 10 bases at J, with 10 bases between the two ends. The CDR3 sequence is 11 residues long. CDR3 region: CASRGGREQFF. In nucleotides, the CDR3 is TGCGCCAGCAGGGGAGGCCGGGAGCAGTTCTTC.

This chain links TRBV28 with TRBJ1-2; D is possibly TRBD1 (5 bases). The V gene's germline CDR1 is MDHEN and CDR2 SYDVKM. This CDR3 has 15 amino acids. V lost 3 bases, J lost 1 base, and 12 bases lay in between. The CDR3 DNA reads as TGTGCCAGCAGTTTTGTCTCAGGGAATAACTATGGCTACACCTTC. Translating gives CASSFVSGNNYGYTF.

CDR3 nucleotide sequence: TGCGCCAGCAGCTCCGGCGGAGGGCCGGGTGAGCAGTTCTTC. As protein: CASSSGGGPGEQFF. The genes are TRBV5-1 and TRBJ2-1; D is perhaps TRBD2 (6 bases). Germline values: CDR1 SGHRS, CDR2 YFSETQ. There are 14 residues in the CDR3. V shed 3 bases and J shed 9 bases, with 16 bases lying between them.

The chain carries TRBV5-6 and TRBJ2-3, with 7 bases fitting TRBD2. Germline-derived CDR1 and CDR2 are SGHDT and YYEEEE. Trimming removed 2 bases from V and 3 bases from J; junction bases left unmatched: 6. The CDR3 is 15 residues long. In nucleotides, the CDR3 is TGTGCCAGCAGCTTATGGGGAGGGCGGACAGATACGCAGTATTTT. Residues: CASSLWGGRTDTQYF.

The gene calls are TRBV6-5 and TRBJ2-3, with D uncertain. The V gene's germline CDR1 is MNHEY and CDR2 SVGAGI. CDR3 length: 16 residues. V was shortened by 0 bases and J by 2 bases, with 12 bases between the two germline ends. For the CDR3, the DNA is TGTGCCAGCAGTTACTCCTACATGGGCAACACAGATACGCAGTATTTT. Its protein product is CASSYSYMGNTDTQYF.